This T cell receptor beta chain was profiled in a study of response to subunit inactivated influenza vaccine. Comment on this clonotype: The antigen remains unidentified.

Whole-study results and caveats: Each seasonal flu vaccination may recruit only limited new T cells, authors suggested.

Each CDR3 protein gets one entry after TCRdb re-called the RT-PCR reads with MiXCR. The table includes approximately 170,000 distinct CDR3 sequences, less than 15% detected once. Trimming removed 5 bases from V and 9 bases from J, with 11 bases in between. CDR1 is SGHAT and CDR2 is FQNNGV in the germline V gene. CDR3 length: 12 residues. This same sample was also part of a study on T cells expressing NK-cell markers. Per that paper: Researchers built TCR beta cDNA using 5'RACE template switching with UMIs. From sorted CD3+CD56+NKG2C+, CD3+CD56+NKG2C- and CD3+CD56-NKG2C+ T cells came the TCR beta repertoires. Top CD8+ clonotypes included the dominant CD3+CD56+NKG2C+ clonotypes in five to seven donors. Among four donors, these clonotypes also ranked first in the CD3+CD56-NKG2C+ fraction.

The J gene is TRBJ2-1, the V gene TRBV11-2, with D possibly matching TRBD1 (6 bases). This clonotype was obtained from a man in his fifties who received an inactivated influenza vaccine. The sample in question was CD8+ T cells sorted from PBMCs, obtained roughly 13 days after vaccination. The chain's CDR3 is CASSPGVVEQFF. The CDR3 nucleotides are TGTGCCAGCAGCCCAGGGGTAGTTGAGCAGTTCTTC. Using reference TRBV11-2 and TRBJ2-1 for the parts outside the CDR3, the full variable domain is EAGVAQSPRYKIIEKRQSVAFWCNPISGHATLYWYQQILGQGPKLLIQFQNNGVVDDSQLPKDRFSAERLKGVDSTLKIQPAKLEDSAVYLCASSPGVVEQFFGPGTRLTVL.